This T cell receptor beta chain was sequenced during a study of vaccination effects on CD4 cells after COVID-19. A remark on this clone: The antigen remains undetermined.

Following 10 days of culture, CD4+ T cells were isolated. Participants got two doses of BNT162b2 or mRNA-1273 vaccine. The table came from immunoSEQ multiplex PCR; TCRdb's copy has only in-frame clones and leaves some out. Of approximately 57,000 clones in the sample, around 73% were seen once. This clonotype originated in a human donor who received a COVID-19 vaccine. The sequencing here drew on CD4+ T cells from PBMCs cultured without peptide, taken after COVID-19 vaccination.

For the CDR3, the DNA is TGTGCCAGCGGAGGGGTCGGGGGTTCCTACGAGCAGTACTTC. Translating gives CASGGVGGSYEQYF. The chain is built from TRBV12-1 and TRBJ2-7; the table calls TRBD2, which could not be checked here. TRBV12-1 is termed a pseudogene. The CDR3 is made up of 14 amino acids.